The 19 T cell receptor beta chains below were found in one sample sequenced in a study of CD8 T cells in Susac syndrome. Random hexamers were used to reverse transcribe the RNA input (about 0.45 to 1 ug). Using its own MiXCR run on the immunoSEQ multiplex PCR reads, TCRdb lists one record per CDR3 protein. The repertoire includes about 70,000 distinct CDR3 sequences, 85% to 95% of them detected once, and roughly 0.25% sits in the top ten. The sequenced sample was CD8+ T cells from PBMCs. Receptors were obtained from a human donor in good health.

The V gene is TRBV15, the J gene TRBJ2-7; D is unclear. V dropped 0 bases and J dropped 0 bases, with 9 bases sitting between them. Germline CDR1 and CDR2: LNHNV and YYDKDF (reference sequence). The CDR3 contains 15 residues. CDR3: CATSRDKGSSYEQYV. The CDR3 nucleotides read TGTGCCACCAGCAGAGATAAGGGTAGCTCCTACGAGCAGTACGTC.

The CDR3 loop reads CASSDGQDTQYF. CDR3 nucleotides: TGTGCCAGCAGCGATGGACAGGATACGCAGTATTTT. The chain recombines TRBV5-4 with TRBJ2-3, with D perhaps TRBD1 (6 bases). V shed 4 bases and J shed 6 bases, with 9 bases lying between them. The CDR3 covers 12 residues. CDR1 and CDR2 from the germline V gene are SGHNT and YYREEE (reference sequence).

The CDR3 bases are TGTGCCAGCAGTTTGGGGAGGGCGAACACTGAAGCTTTCTTT. The encoded protein is CASSLGRANTEAFF. V is TRBV28 and J is TRBJ1-1; D remains ambiguous. Per the germline V gene, CDR1 is MDHEN and CDR2 is SYDVKM. This CDR3 region has 14 residues. The V and J ends lost 3 bases and 1 base respectively, with 9 bases between them.

The chain carries TRBV3-1 and TRBJ1-2, with D perhaps TRBD1 (5 bases). V gave up 5 bases and J gave up 3 bases, with 16 bases separating them. Germline CDR1 reads LGHDT; CDR2 reads YNNKEL (reference sequence). The CDR3 loop spans 15 amino acids. For the CDR3, the DNA is TGTGCCAGCAGCTCTTGGTTTGGGGGAGACTATGGCTACACCTTC. This codes for CASSSWFGGDYGYTF.

This rearrangement joins TRBV29-1 to TRBJ2-1; D is ambiguous. CDR3 size: 12 residues. The V end was cut by 4 bases, the J end by 9 bases, with 13 bases between. CDR1 and CDR2 from the germline V gene are SQVTM and ANQGSEA. CDR3 residues: CSVVVGSGEQFF. The CDR3 DNA reads as TGCAGCGTTGTGGTGGGTTCGGGTGAGCAGTTCTTC.

This chain links TRBV4-3 with TRBJ2-5, with 8 bases lining up with TRBD2. Germline trimming cut 0 bases from V and 4 bases from J; bases unmatched to any gene: 4. This CDR3 comprises 15 residues. CDR1 and CDR2 (germline): LGHNA, YSLEER. The CDR3 protein is CASSQDRGLGETQYF. CDR3 DNA sequence: TGCGCCAGCAGCCAAGATAGGGGACTAGGAGAGACCCAGTACTTC.

The chain uses TRBV12-5 and TRBJ2-5, with D perhaps matching TRBD2 (5 bases). The CDR3 runs 12 residues. Germline CDR1 reads LGHNT; CDR2 reads FRNRAP. The germline V and J ends were trimmed by 7 bases and 3 bases, with 9 bases remaining between them. The CDR3 region is CASAREEETQYF. CDR3 nucleotide sequence: TGTGCTAGTGCCCGGGAAGAAGAGACCCAGTACTTC. The entire variable domain, with the rest obtained from reference TRBV12-5 and TRBJ2-5, is as follows: DARVTQTPRHKVTEMGQEVTMRCQPILGHNTVFWYRQTMMQGLELLAYFRNRAPLDDSGMPKDRFSAEMPDATLATLKIQPSEPRDSAVYFCASAREEETQYFGPGTRLLVL.

The chain uses TRBV9 and TRBJ2-1, with D possibly TRBD2 on 5 matching bases. Trimming took off 4 bases at V and 1 base at J, with 12 bases between the two ends. The CDR3 is 15 amino acids. The germline gives CDR1 SGDLS, CDR2 YYNGEE. CDR3 nucleotides: TGTGCCAGCAGCCCCCGAGGGCTTTCCTACAATGAGCAGTTCTTC. Protein product: CASSPRGLSYNEQFF.

V usage is TRBV3-1 and J usage is TRBJ1-6; 7 bases fit TRBD1. V shed 4 bases, J shed 14 bases, and the junction held 17 bases outside the gene matches. CDR1 LGHDT and CDR2 YNNKEL come from the germline V gene (reference sequence). The CDR3 has 16 residues. CDR3 sequence reads: CASSPDPGQPRPALHF. DNA for the CDR3: TGTGCCAGCAGCCCTGATCCGGGACAGCCGCGTCCGGCCCTCCACTTT.

This chain connects TRBV29-1 to TRBJ1-4; 9 bases agree with TRBD1. Germline CDR1 is SQVTM and CDR2 is ANQGSEA. V lost 6 bases and J lost 7; bases outside the gene matches: 12. This CDR3 region has 15 residues. The CDR3 DNA reads TGCAGCGTCTCTACGGACAGGGGACGTAGTGAAAAACTGTTTTTT. Translated: CSVSTDRGRSEKLFF.

This clonotype was found once. The chain uses TRBV2 and TRBJ2-1; 7 bases line up with TRBD1. With 10 bases clipped from V and 5 bases from J, the junction kept 14 bases outside the gene matches. From germline, CDR1 is SNHLY and CDR2 FYNNEI. The CDR3 loop spans 15 amino acids. The CDR3 loop reads CATYISQGFHNEQFF. The DNA for the CDR3 is TGTGCCACTTACATCTCACAGGGGTTCCACAATGAGCAGTTCTTC.

V is TRBV4-1 and J is TRBJ1-5; D gene ambiguous. CDR3 length: 13 amino acids. Germline CDR1 is MGHRA and CDR2 is YSYEKL. V lost 0 bases, J lost 6 bases, and 6 bases lay in between. The DNA of the CDR3 is TGCGCCAGCAGCCAAGATGGGAGTCAGCCCCAGCATTTT. Translation gives CASSQDGSQPQHF.

This chain joins TRBV7-8 and TRBJ1-1, with a tentative D call TRBD1 (5 bases). Germline assignment: CDR1 SGHVS and CDR2 FQNEAQ. Deletions cut 1 base from V and 0 bases from J, with 9 bases between. CDR3 size: 15 residues. The CDR3, as DNA: TGTGCCAGCAGCTTAGAGCGCAGGGTGAACACTGAAGCTTTCTTT. Translated, it gives CASSLERRVNTEAFF.

The chain couples TRBV9 to TRBJ2-1, with a weak D call TRBD2 (5 bases). Trimming shortened V by 0 bases and J by 8 bases, and 12 bases separated the two germline ends. Germline V gene data show CDR1 as SGDLS and CDR2 as YYNGEE. This CDR3 contains 14 residues. The CDR3 loop is CASSVEQMEDEQFF. CDR3 in DNA: TGTGCCAGCAGCGTAGAACAGATGGAGGATGAGCAGTTCTTC.

V is TRBV7-9 and J is TRBJ1-4, with 8 bases matching TRBD1. The V and J ends lost 4 bases and 8 bases, in that order; junction bases with no gene match: 12. The CDR3 is 16 amino acids. CDR1 is SEHNR and CDR2 is FQNEAQ in the germline V gene (reference sequence). CDR3 in amino acids: CASSSPGQGRDEKLFF. CDR3 nucleotide sequence: TGTGCCAGCAGCTCCCCCGGACAGGGTCGAGACGAAAAACTGTTTTTT.

The V call is TRBV6-5, the J call TRBJ2-1; TRBD2 agrees at 9 bases. The CDR3 sequence is 20 residues long. V gave up 0 bases and J gave up 2 bases; unmatched junction bases: 14. Germline V CDR1 and CDR2: MNHEY, SVGAGI. As DNA, the CDR3 is TGTGCCAGCAGTTACTCGGAGGTCGGCGGGGGGGGGAAGACCTACAATGAGCAGTTCTTC. It codes for CASSYSEVGGGGKTYNEQFF.

The chain uses TRBV5-1 and TRBJ1-1; D possibly corresponds to TRBD1 (6 bases). Per germline, CDR1 SGHRS and CDR2 YFSETQ. V was clipped by 1 base and J by 0 bases, with 10 bases between them. The CDR3 is made up of 15 amino acids. CDR3 sequence (DNA): TGCGCCAGCAGCTTGTTTCAGGGGTTGAACACTGAAGCTTTCTTT. It specifies CASSLFQGLNTEAFF.

The chain links TRBV7-9 to TRBJ2-1; the D gene could be TRBD1 or TRBD2 (5 bases each). V lost 1 base and J 8 bases, leaving 15 bases between the germline ends. The CDR3 runs to 15 residues. CDR1 SEHNR and CDR2 FQNEAQ come from the germline V gene (reference sequence). This CDR3 is CASSLGRGPSYEQFF. CDR3 DNA: TGTGCCAGCAGCTTAGGTCGGGGCCCCTCGTATGAGCAGTTCTTC. Full variable domain (outside the CDR3, taken from reference TRBV7-9 and TRBJ2-1): DTGVSQNPRHKITKRGQNVTFRCDPISEHNRLYWYRQTLGQGPEFLTYFQNEAQLEKSRLLSDRFSAERPKGSFSTLEIQRTEQGDSAMYLCASSLGRGPSYEQFFGPGTRLTVL.

The CDR3 bases are TGTGCCAGCAGCTTAGGTTTCGAGGGAGACCAAGAGACCCAGTACTTC. Its protein product is CASSLGFEGDQETQYF. J is TRBJ2-5 and V is TRBV11-2; possible D gene TRBD2, 5 bases. Germline CDR1 is SGHAT and CDR2 is FQNNGV. The CDR3 extends over 16 amino acids. Trimming cost V 1 base and J 0 bases, with 12 bases left between them.